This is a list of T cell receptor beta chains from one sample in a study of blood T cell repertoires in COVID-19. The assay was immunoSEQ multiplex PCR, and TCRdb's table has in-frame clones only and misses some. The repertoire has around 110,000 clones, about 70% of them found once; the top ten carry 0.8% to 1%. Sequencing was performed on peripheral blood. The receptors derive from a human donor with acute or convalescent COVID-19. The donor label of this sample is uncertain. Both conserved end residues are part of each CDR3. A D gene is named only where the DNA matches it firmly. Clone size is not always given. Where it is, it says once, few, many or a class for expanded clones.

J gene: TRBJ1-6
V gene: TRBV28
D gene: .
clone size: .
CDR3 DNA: TGTGCCAGCAGTTTACCGGGGTCGGCAGAGGAGTATAATTCACCCCTCCACTTT
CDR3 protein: CASSLPGSAEEYNSPLHF

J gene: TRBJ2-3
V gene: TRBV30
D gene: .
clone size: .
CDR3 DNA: TGTGCCTGGACGGACACAGGGTCTACGCAGTATTTT
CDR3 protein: CAWTDTGSTQYF

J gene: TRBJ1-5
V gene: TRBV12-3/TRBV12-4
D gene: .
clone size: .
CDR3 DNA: TGTGCCAGCAGCCAATCAGTGAATCAGCCCCAGCATTTT
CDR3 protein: CASSQSVNQPQHF

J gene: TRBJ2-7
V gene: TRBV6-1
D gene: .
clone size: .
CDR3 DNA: TGTGCCAGCAGTTTTGGGGGCGGGTGGCCTAATAGTCAGTACTTC
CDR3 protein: CASSFGGGWPNSQYF

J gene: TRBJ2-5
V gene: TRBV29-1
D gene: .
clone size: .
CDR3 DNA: TGCAGCGTTGGGAGCGGTGCTCGGGGGACCCAGTACTTC
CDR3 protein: CSVGSGARGTQYF

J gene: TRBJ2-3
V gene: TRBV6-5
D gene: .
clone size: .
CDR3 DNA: TGTGCCAGCAGTTACGTGACAGCCACAGATACGCAGTATTTT
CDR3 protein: CASSYVTATDTQYF

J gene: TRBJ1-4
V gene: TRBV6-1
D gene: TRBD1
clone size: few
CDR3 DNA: TGTGCCAGCAGTGCTTTTCAGGGACAGTTTAATGAAAAACTGTTTTTT
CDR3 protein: CASSAFQGQFNEKLFF

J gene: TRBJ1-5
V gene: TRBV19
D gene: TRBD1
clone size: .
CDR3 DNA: TGTGCCACCAGACAGGGTGGGTATCAGCCCCAGCATTTT
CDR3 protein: CATRQGGYQPQHF

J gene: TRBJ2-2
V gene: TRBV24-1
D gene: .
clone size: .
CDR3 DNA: TGTGCCACCAGTGACGGAGGATCGGGAACCGGGGAGCTGTTTTTT
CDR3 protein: CATSDGGSGTGELFF

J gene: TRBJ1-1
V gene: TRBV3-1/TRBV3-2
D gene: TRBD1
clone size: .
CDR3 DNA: TGTGCCAGCAGCCAACATCAGGGGGTTCCTTTCTTT
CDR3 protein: CASSQHQGVPFF

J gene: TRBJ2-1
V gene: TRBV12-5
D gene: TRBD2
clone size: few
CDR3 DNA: TGTGCTAGTGGTTTGGTAATTCCGGCTAGCGGGGGGACCTCCTACAATGAGCAGTTCTTC
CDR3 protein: CASGLVIPASGGTSYNEQFF

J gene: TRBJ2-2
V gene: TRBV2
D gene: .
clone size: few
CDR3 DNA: TGTGCCAGCAGGGGCAGGGTGGATGTCACCGGGGAGCTGTTTTTT
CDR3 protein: CASRGRVDVTGELFF

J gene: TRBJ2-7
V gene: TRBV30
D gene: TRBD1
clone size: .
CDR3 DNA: TGTGCCTGGAGTGCGACAGGGCGCGAGCAGTACTTC
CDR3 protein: CAWSATGREQYF

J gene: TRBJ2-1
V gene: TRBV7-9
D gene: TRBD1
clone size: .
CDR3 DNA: TGTGCCAGCAGGGGACAGTACAATGAGCAGTTCTTC
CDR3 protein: CASRGQYNEQFF

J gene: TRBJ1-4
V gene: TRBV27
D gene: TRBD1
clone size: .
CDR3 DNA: TGTGCCAGCAGTCCCCGACAGGGGGATGAAAAACTGTTTTTT
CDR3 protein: CASSPRQGDEKLFF

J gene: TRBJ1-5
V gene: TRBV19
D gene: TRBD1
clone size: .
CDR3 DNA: TGTGCCAGTAGTACGACAGGGATCTCTGCCCAGCCCCAGCATTTT
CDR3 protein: CASSTTGISAQPQHF

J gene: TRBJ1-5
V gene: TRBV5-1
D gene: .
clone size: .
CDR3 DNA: TGCGCCAGCAGCCCCGGTTTAGGCAGGGGAGGCAATCAGCCCCAGCATTTT
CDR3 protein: CASSPGLGRGGNQPQHF

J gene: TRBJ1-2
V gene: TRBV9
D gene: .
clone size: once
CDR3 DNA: TGTGCCAGCAGCGTAGCGGGGGACTATGGCTACACCTTC
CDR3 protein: CASSVAGDYGYTF

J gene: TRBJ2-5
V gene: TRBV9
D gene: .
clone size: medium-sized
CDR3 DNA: TGTGCCAGCAGCCCTCGGACTGCTCAAGAGACCCAGTACTTC
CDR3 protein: CASSPRTAQETQYF

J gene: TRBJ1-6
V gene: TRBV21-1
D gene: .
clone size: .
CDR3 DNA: TGTGCCAGCAGCAAAGCAGGGAGCAATTCACCCCTCCACTTT
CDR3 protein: CASSKAGSNSPLHF

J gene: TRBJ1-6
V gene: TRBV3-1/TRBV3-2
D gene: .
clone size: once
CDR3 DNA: TGTGCCAGCAGCCAACGTCAGGGTAACTCACCCCTCCACTTT
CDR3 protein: CASSQRQGNSPLHF

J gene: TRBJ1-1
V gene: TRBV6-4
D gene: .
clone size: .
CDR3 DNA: TGTGCCAGCAGTGACTCTGCACAGCCAAACACTGAAGCTTTCTTT
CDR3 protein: CASSDSAQPNTEAFF

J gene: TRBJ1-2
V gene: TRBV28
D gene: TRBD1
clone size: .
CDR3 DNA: TGTGCCAGCAGTCCCCTCGGACAGGGGGACTATGGCTACACCTTC
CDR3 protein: CASSPLGQGDYGYTF

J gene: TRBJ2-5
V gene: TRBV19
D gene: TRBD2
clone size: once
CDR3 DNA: TGTGCCAGTAGTATCTCGGGACTACCACAAGAGACCCAGTACTTC
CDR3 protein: CASSISGLPQETQYF

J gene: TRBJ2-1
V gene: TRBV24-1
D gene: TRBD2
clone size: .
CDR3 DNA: TGTGCCACCAGTGATTCCGATACTAGCGGGGGGGCTGAGCAGTTCTTC
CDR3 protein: CATSDSDTSGGAEQFF

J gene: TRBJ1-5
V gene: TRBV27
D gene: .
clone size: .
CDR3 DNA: TGTGCCAGCAGTTTACAGGGCAGCAATCAGCCCCAGCATTTT
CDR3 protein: CASSLQGSNQPQHF

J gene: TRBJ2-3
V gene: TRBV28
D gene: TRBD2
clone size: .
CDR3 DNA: TGTGCCAGCGGCCCGGGGGGGTTCCCAGATACGCAGTATTTT
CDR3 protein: CASGPGGFPDTQYF

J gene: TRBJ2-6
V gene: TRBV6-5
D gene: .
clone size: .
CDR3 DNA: TGTGCCAGCAGTTCCCACAGGTCTGGGGCCAACGTCCTGACTTTC
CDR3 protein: CASSSHRSGANVLTF

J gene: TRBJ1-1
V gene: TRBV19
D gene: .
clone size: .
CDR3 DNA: TGTGCCAGTAGTAACAGGAACACTGAAGCTTTCTTT
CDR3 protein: CASSNRNTEAFF

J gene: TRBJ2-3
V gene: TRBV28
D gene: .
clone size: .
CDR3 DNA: TGTGCCAGCAGTTCACTGGGGCCAGATACGCAGTATTTT
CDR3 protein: CASSSLGPDTQYF

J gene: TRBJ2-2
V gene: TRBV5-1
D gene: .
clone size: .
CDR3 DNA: TGCGCCAGCAGCTTGGGGTTCCTGGGGCGGACCGGGGAGCTGTTTTTT
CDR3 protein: CASSLGFLGRTGELFF

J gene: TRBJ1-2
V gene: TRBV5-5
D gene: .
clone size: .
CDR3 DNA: TGTGCCAGCAGCGGGGGACTCCAAGGTGGCTACACCTTC
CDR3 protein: CASSGGLQGGYTF

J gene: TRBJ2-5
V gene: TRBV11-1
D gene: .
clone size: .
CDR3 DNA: TGTGCCAGCAGCTCATCGGTCCTAATGGAGGAGACCCAGTACTTC
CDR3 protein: CASSSSVLMEETQYF

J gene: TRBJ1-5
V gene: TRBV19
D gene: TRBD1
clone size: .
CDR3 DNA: TGTGCCAGTAGTCCTCGGACAGGTCGCAGCAATCAGCCCCAGCATTTT
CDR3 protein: CASSPRTGRSNQPQHF

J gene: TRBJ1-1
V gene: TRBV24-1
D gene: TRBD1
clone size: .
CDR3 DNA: TGTGCCACCAGTGTCCCGGACAGGGGTGGAACTGAAGCTTTCTTT
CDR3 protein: CATSVPDRGGTEAFF

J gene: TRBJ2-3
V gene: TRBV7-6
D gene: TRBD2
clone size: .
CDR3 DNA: TGTGCCAGCAGCTCTAGCGGGGGATTCGCAGATACGCAGTATTTT
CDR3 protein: CASSSSGGFADTQYF

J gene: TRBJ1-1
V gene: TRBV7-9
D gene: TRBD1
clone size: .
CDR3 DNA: TGTGCCAGCAGCGTGGGACAGGGGGCGACCACTGAAGCTTTCTTT
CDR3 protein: CASSVGQGATTEAFF

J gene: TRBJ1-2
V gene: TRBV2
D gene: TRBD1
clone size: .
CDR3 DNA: TGTGCCAGCAGTAGGGACAGAGGAGCCTATGGCTACACCTTC
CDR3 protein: CASSRDRGAYGYTF

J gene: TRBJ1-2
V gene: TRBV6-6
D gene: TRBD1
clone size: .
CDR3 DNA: TGTGCCAGCAACCATCCCCGGGGACAGGGGGGTGGCTACACCTTC
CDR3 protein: CASNHPRGQGGGYTF

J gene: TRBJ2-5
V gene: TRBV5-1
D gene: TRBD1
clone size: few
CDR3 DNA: TGCGCCAGCAGCTTTTACTCCGTCAACTGGGACAGGGGGGACCAAGAGACCCAGTACTTC
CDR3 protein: CASSFYSVNWDRGDQETQYF

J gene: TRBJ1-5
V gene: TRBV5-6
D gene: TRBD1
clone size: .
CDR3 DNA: TGTGCCAGCAGCTGGGGACAGGGCCCCAATCAGCCCCAGCATTTT
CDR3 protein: CASSWGQGPNQPQHF

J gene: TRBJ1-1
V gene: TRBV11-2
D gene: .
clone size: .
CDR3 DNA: TGTGCCAGCAGCTGGGGAGGGACTGAAGCTTTCTTT
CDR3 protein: CASSWGGTEAFF

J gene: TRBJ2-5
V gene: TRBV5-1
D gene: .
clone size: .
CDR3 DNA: TGCGCCAGCAGCATGACGGGGGGCCGGGAGACCCAGTACTTC
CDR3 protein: CASSMTGGRETQYF

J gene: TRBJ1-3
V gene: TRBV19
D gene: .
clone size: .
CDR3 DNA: TGTGCCAGTAGTGAGGCAGGGGCTGGAAACACCATATATTTT
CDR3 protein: CASSEAGAGNTIYF